A selection of T cell receptor beta chains follows, all from one sample in a study of shared clonotypes between healthy human individuals. Measured with immunoSEQ multiplex PCR; TCRdb has only the in-frame clones, and not every one. The sample contains approximately 640,000 clones, roughly 88% of which appear only once. Sequencing was performed on memory CD8+ T cells from PBMCs. The receptors were sampled from a man in his late teens or twenties in good health. Some clones in this sample may be carry-over from other donors' samples. Both conserved end residues are part of each CDR3. The order of the fields is V gene, CDR3 length, D gene, clone size, J gene, CDR3 DNA, CDR3 protein. The D gene is left open where the match is weak. Expanded clones are given a class, and other clones once, few, many or no size at all.

TRBV30	15	-	-	TRBJ2-7	TGTGCCTGGAGTGTCGGAAAGGGGGGGCACTACGAGCAGTACTTC	CAWSVGKGGHYEQYF
TRBV6-5	14	-	-	TRBJ1-1	TGTGCCAGCAGCGTCAGTCCCCGGGACACTGAAGCTTTCTTT	CASSVSPRDTEAFF
TRBV2	15	-	once	TRBJ1-4	TGTGCCAGCAGTGAAGTTCAGCAGGTTAATGAAAAACTGTTTTTT	CASSEVQQVNEKLFF
TRBV6-5	15	-	-	TRBJ2-2	TGTGCCAGCAGTTACTCGCGAAGGGGGACCGGGGAGCTGTTTTTT	CASSYSRRGTGELFF
TRBV28	15	-	-	TRBJ1-5	TGTGCCAGCAGTTTAGAAGGTGTTTTTGGGGGAATCCAGCATTTT	CASSLEGVFGGIQHF
TRBV9	14	TRBD1	-	TRBJ1-2	TGTGCCAGCACCGCCGGGGACAGGGCTGGCGGCTACACCTTC	CASTAGDRAGGYTF
TRBV9	15	-	-	TRBJ2-1	TGTGCCAGCAGTAGGGGCAGAGGGGTGGGCAATGAGCAGTTCTTC	CASSRGRGVGNEQFF
TRBV27	15	-	-	TRBJ1-5	TGTGCCAGCAGTCCCAGCCCCCGTGGCAATCAGCCCCAGCATTTT	CASSPSPRGNQPQHF
TRBV5-4	15	TRBD1	-	TRBJ2-5	TGTGCCAGCAGCTTGGGGACAGGGTTGGCGGAGACCCAGTACTTC	CASSLGTGLAETQYF
TRBV27	16	TRBD2	-	TRBJ2-1	TGTGCCAGCAGTTCCACCCGGACTAGCGGGACGGGTGAGCAGTTCTTC	CASSSTRTSGTGEQFF
TRBV7-3	17	TRBD2	-	TRBJ2-4	TGTGCCAGCAGCCAAATAAGACTAGCGTTGAACAAAAACATTCAGTACTTC	CASSQIRLALNKNIQYF
TRBV29-1	14	TRBD1	-	TRBJ2-1	TGCAGCGTTGACGTCCGGACAGGGGTAGATGAGCAGTTCTTC	CSVDVRTGVDEQFF
TRBV19	14	TRBD1	-	TRBJ1-5	TGTGCCAGTAGGATACAGGGGGCAAGTCAGCCCCAGCATTTT	CASRIQGASQPQHF
TRBV2	16	-	-	TRBJ1-5	TGTGCCAGCAGCTCCCTTTCGGACGGAGGCAATCAGCCCCAGCATTTT	CASSSLSDGGNQPQHF
TRBV7-6	14	-	-	TRBJ1-4	TGTGCCAGCAGCTTACGGGCCGCGGGTGTAAAACTGTTTTTT	CASSLRAAGVKLFF
TRBV29-1	13	-	-	TRBJ2-3	TGCAGCGCCGATCGGGGGGCCACAGATACGCAGTATTTT	CSADRGATDTQYF
TRBV28	14	-	-	TRBJ1-5	TGTGCCAGCAGGGAGGGAACAGTAAATCAGCCCCAGCATTTT	CASREGTVNQPQHF
TRBV7-2	16	-	once	TRBJ1-5	TGTGCCAGCAGCTTAGGCACTTGGGGTAGCAATCAGCCCCAGCATTTT	CASSLGTWGSNQPQHF
TRBV6-6	13	-	-	TRBJ2-5	TGTGCCAGCAGTTACATCCTCCAAGAGACCCAGTACTTC	CASSYILQETQYF
TRBV27	13	TRBD1	once	TRBJ2-1	TGTGCCAGCTGGCGGGACAGGGGGAATGAGCAGTTCTTC	CASWRDRGNEQFF
TRBV4-2	16	TRBD1	-	TRBJ1-1	TGTGCCAGCAGCCAAGATGGGACAGGGGTTGGCACTGAAGCTTTCTTT	CASSQDGTGVGTEAFF
TRBV13	16	TRBD2	-	TRBJ2-1	TGTGCCAGCAGCAATGCCCATGGGGCGGGAGTCAATGAGCAGTTCTTC	CASSNAHGAGVNEQFF
TRBV7-9	16	TRBD2	-	TRBJ2-7	TGTGCCAGCAGCTTAGTGAGACTAGCGGGACCCTACGAGCAGTACTTC	CASSLVRLAGPYEQYF
TRBV7-2	19	TRBD2	-	TRBJ2-7	TGTGCCAGCAGCTTACTGGTGACTAGCGGGAGAGGGCCCCCCTACGAGCAGTACTTC	CASSLLVTSGRGPPYEQYF
TRBV12-5	15	TRBD1	-	TRBJ1-1	TGTGCTAGTGGTACTAACAGGGGGCGGAACACTGAAGCTTTCTTT	CASGTNRGRNTEAFF
TRBV7-8	12	-	-	TRBJ2-7	TGTGCCAGCAGTTCAACCCCCTACGAGCAGTACTTC	CASSSTPYEQYF
TRBV7-9	16	-	-	TRBJ2-2	TGTGCCAGCAGCCCGCCGGGGGCGAAAACCGGCGGGGAGCTGTTTTTT	CASSPPGAKTGGELFF
TRBV5-1	14	TRBD1	-	TRBJ2-5	TGCGCCAGCAGCTTAGGGGACAGCCAAGAGACCCAGTACTTC	CASSLGDSQETQYF
TRBV19	20	TRBD2	-	TRBJ2-1	TGTGCCAGTAGTATCTACCGGCTTATAGCGGGAGGAAGGGCTTCCAATGAGCAGTTCTTC	CASSIYRLIAGGRASNEQFF
TRBV5-6	16	-	-	TRBJ1-5	TGTGCCAGCAGCTCAGGGAACTCGGTTAGCAATCAGCCCCAGCATTTT	CASSSGNSVSNQPQHF
TRBV27	14	-	-	TRBJ1-4	TGTGCCAGCAGGCGGCTGGGGACTAATGAAAAACTGTTTTTT	CASRRLGTNEKLFF
TRBV19	15	-	once	TRBJ2-1	TGTGCCAGTAGTAAAGGGCAGACCTTTCTCAATGAGCAGTTCTTC	CASSKGQTFLNEQFF
TRBV6-1	17	-	few	TRBJ2-7	TGTGCCAGCAGTGAAGTCCCCCGATTAGGGGGGGTCTACGAGCAGTACTTC	CASSEVPRLGGVYEQYF
TRBV6-1	16	-	-	TRBJ2-5	TGTGCCAGCAGTGAAGGGTTCGTAACGGGACAAGAGACCCAGTACTTC	CASSEGFVTGQETQYF
TRBV28	19	TRBD2	-	TRBJ2-1	TGTGCCAGCAGGGGCTCCGGGACTAGCGGGAGAAATGTCCCCAATGAGCAGTTCTTC	CASRGSGTSGRNVPNEQFF
TRBV5-1	18	TRBD1	-	TRBJ2-6	TGCGCCAGCAGCTTGGTTGGGGACAGGGTCACTGGGGCCAACGTCCTGACTTTC	CASSLVGDRVTGANVLTF
TRBV27	13	-	-	TRBJ2-1	TGTGCCAGCAGTCGGGTGTCCTACAATGAGCAGTTCTTC	CASSRVSYNEQFF
TRBV5-1	15	TRBD2	-	TRBJ2-1	TGCGCCAGCAGCTTTAGCGGGGACCTCTACAATGAGCAGTTCTTC	CASSFSGDLYNEQFF
TRBV5-6	14	-	-	TRBJ2-7	TGTGCCAGCAGCTCCGGGACATTCTCCTACGAGCAGTACTTC	CASSSGTFSYEQYF
TRBV9	16	-	-	TRBJ1-2	TGTGCCAGCAGCGCCGGAGGTCCAGGCCTCGGCTATGGCTACACCTTC	CASSAGGPGLGYGYTF
TRBV7-9	12	-	-	TRBJ2-1	TGTGCCAGCAGCTTACTCGCCTCGGAGCAGTTCTTC	CASSLLASEQFF
TRBV7-9	15	TRBD2	-	TRBJ2-1	TGTGCCAGCAGCTCAACTAGCGGGAGATACAATGAGCAGTTCTTC	CASSSTSGRYNEQFF
TRBV7-9	14	-	-	TRBJ1-4	TGTGCCAGCAGCTTAACCGATACTAATGAAAAACTGTTTTTT	CASSLTDTNEKLFF
TRBV27	15	-	-	TRBJ1-2	TGTGCCAGCAGTCCGTTCTTAAGGGTATCGTATGGCTACACCTTC	CASSPFLRVSYGYTF
TRBV19	14	-	-	TRBJ1-1	TGTGCCAGTAGGGCACTTCTGCCCAACACTGAAGCTTTCTTT	CASRALLPNTEAFF
TRBV2	14	-	-	TRBJ2-7	TGTGCCAGCAGTGACTTTGCAGGGCACTACGAGCAGTACTTC	CASSDFAGHYEQYF
TRBV2	14	TRBD2	-	TRBJ2-7	TGTGCCAGCCGTAGACTAGCGGGTGCTGGGGAGCAGTACTTC	CASRRLAGAGEQYF